This T cell receptor (beta chain) was sequenced in a study of cytomegalovirus exposure and HLA in healthy donors. The length of the CDR3 is 13 residues. Germline assignment: CDR1 MDHEN and CDR2 SYDVKM. V was clipped by 5 bases and J by 8 bases; unmatched bases: 5. The study, taken as a whole, reports: Common viral pathogens (according to a later analysis) appeared linked to several of the most significant clusters. A later analysis linked 16,951 TCR beta sequences to HLA alleles at 0.05 false discovery rate.

The study ran its PCR with 60 Vbeta and 13 Jbeta primers. In the study's own analysis: In a later analysis, roughly 86 million unique TCR beta chains included roughly 11 million shared by two or more donors. The repertoire was sequenced with immunoSEQ multiplex PCR; TCRdb's copy has only in-frame clones and lacks some. V and J calls and clone size are given by that table; D and trimming were obtained from the DNA. The sample holds 180,000 or so clones, around 76% seen once. Concerning this clone itself: Its matching antigen is unknown.

The V call is TRBV28, the J call TRBJ1-2; 10 bases agree with TRBD1. Specimen: PBMCs. The TCR sequence derives from a man aged 35 to 55 in good health and CMV-seronegative. CDR3 amino acids: CASSTDRGRGYTF. CDR3 nucleotides: TGTGCCAGCAGTACTGACAGGGGGCGAGGCTACACCTTC.